This T cell receptor beta chain was identified in a study of human T cells and chemical hapten exposure. As for the study in general: The study traced per-sample TCR yield variation mainly to small differences in pooled library volumes.

Points from the study as a whole: Counts of TCRs above 1 in 1000 frequency stayed unchanged with DPC sensitization.

Noted time point: pre-sensitization, week 0. Documented treatment: therapeutic diphenylcyclopropenone sensitization with weekly scalp DPC. Each CDR3 protein gets one entry after TCRdb re-called the RACE reads with MiXCR. The repertoire holds around 95,000 distinct CDR3 sequences, with 11% as singletons. CDR1 and CDR2 (germline): LGHNA, YNFKEQ. The CDR3 sequence is 14 residues long. Trimming took 1 base from V and 7 from J, leaving 13 bases between them. In its sample, this clonotype was seen many times. Its target is not known. The chain links TRBV4-2 to TRBJ1-1; D remains unclear. The origin of this receptor is a woman aged 55-70 years with alopecia areata. Some clones in this sample may be carry-over from other donors' samples. Source: whole blood, taken in connection with sensitization to the hapten diphenylcyclopropenone (DPC). This CDR3 reads CASSQGTSHSEAFF. The CDR3 DNA reads as TGTGCCAGCAGCCAAGGCACCAGCCACAGTGAAGCTTTCTTT.